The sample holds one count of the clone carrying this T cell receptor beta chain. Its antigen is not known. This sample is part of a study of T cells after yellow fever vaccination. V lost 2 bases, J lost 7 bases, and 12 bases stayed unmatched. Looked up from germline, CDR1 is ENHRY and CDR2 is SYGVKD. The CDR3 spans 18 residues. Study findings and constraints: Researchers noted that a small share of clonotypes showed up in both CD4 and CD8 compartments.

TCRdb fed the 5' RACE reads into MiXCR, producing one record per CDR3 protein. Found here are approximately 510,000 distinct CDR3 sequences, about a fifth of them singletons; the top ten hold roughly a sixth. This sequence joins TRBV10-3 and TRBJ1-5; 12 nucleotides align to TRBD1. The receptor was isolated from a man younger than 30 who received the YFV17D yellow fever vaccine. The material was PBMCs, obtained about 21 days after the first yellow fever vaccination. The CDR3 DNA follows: TGTGCCATCAGTGAGGCGGGACAGGGGGCGGGTGATGGGCAGCCCCAGCATTTT. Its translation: CAISEAGQGAGDGQPQHF.